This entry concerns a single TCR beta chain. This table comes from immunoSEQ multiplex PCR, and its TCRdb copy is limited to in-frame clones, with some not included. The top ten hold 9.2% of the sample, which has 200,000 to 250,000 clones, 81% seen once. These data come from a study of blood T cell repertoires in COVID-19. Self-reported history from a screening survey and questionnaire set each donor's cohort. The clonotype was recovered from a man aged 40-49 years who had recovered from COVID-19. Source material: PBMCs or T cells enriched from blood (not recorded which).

The CDR3 region has the DNA TGTGCCAGCAGCCAAGGTGGAGAAGGATGGGATGGCTACACCTTC. Residues: CASSQGGEGWDGYTF. This chain connects TRBV4-2 to TRBJ1-2; D gene ambiguous. CDR1 is LGHNA and CDR2 is YNFKEQ in the germline V gene. The V gene lost 1 base and the J gene lost 6 bases, with 15 bases spanning the gap. CDR3 length equals 15 residues.